A single sample is the source of the 7 T cell receptor beta chains below, sequenced in a study of tumor-infiltrating lymphocytes in primary liver carcinoma. cDNA specific to TCR beta was made from approximately 0.55 ug of total RNA, with a constant-region primer employed for priming. Sequencing libraries for TCR beta derived from three nested multiplex PCR rounds that used slightly modified ARM-PCR. TRBV1-TRBV30 forward and Cbeta reverse primers drove the first two approximately 10-cycle rounds. TCRdb fed the multiplex PCR reads into MiXCR, producing one record per CDR3 protein. In the table there are 100,000 to 150,000 distinct CDR3 sequences, approximately 64% of which are singletons. Between roughly 17 and 33 mg of unsorted bulk tissue served as the source from which RNA and DNA were co-extracted. Sequenced: liver tumor tissue from sampling region 3. Subset described: tumor region T3, left-lateral pole. Receptors originate from a woman aged 60 to 75 with primary liver carcinoma and hepatitis B virus infection.

With respect to this clonotype: This clone may be a read error of a much larger clone one base away. The genes are TRBV12-3 or TRBV12-4 and TRBJ1-1, with a tentative D call TRBD1 (5 bases). Trimming took 4 bases from V and 4 from J, leaving 16 bases between them. This CDR3 contains 15 residues. This CDR3 is CASSSNRRRATEAFF. CDR3 sequence (DNA): TGTGCCAGCAGTTCCAACAGGAGGCGGGCCACTGAAGCTTTCTTT.

With respect to this clonotype: The junction and the germline gene differ at one end; a read error may be behind it. The rearrangement links TRBV28 to TRBJ2-6; D remains ambiguous. The germline V gene encodes CDR1 MDHEN and CDR2 SYDVKM. This CDR3 has 14 amino acids. The CDR3 nucleotides read TGTGCCAGCAGTGTTAACTCTGGGGTCAACGTCCTGACTTTC. This gives the protein CASSVNSGVNVLTF.

This clonotype was seen only a few times. The rearrangement uses TRBV7-9 and TRBJ2-7; D is unclear. Between the trimmed V and J ends, which lost 0 bases and 0 bases, there was a span of 9 bases. The V gene's germline CDR1 is SEHNR and CDR2 FQNEAQ (reference sequence). This CDR3 spans 15 amino acids. The chain's CDR3 is CASSLANIDSYEQYF. The CDR3 coding sequence is TGTGCCAGCAGCTTAGCGAACATCGACTCCTACGAGCAGTACTTC.

V is TRBV12-3 or TRBV12-4 and J is TRBJ1-5, with TRBD1 matching over 8 bases. The CDR3 length is 15 residues. After removal of 3 bases from V and 3 bases from J, the junction contained 4 bases not matched to a gene. CDR3 nucleotides: TGTGCCAGCAGTTTCCGGGACAGGCCCAATCAGCCCCAGCATTTT. This codes for CASSFRDRPNQPQHF.

Details on this clonotype: Lacking the conserved final phenylalanine or tryptophan, this CDR3 likely reflects a read error. The CDR3 region is CASDRGNTEAFI. DNA for the CDR3: TGTGCCAGTGACAGGGGAAACACTGAAGCTTTCATT. The chain uses TRBV6-1 and TRBJ1-1; the match to TRBD1 covers 8 bases. CDR1 and CDR2 (germline): MNHNS, SASEGT. The CDR3 is 12 residues long. Germline trimming cut 9 bases from V and 2 bases from J; bases unmatched to any gene: 2.

CDR3 residues: CATRLAGGSPYEQYF. The CDR3 nucleotides read TGTGCCACCAGACTAGCGGGAGGGAGCCCCTACGAGCAGTACTTC. The J gene is TRBJ2-7, the V gene TRBV28; 14 bases agree with TRBD2. From germline, CDR1 is MDHEN and CDR2 SYDVKM. The junction had 7 bases not matched to a gene; V was cut back by 10 bases and J by 2 bases. The CDR3 sequence is 15 residues long. Using reference TRBV28 and TRBJ2-7 for the parts outside the CDR3, the full variable domain is DVKVTQSSRYLVKRTGEKVFLECVQDMDHENMFWYRQDPGLGLRLIYFSYDVKMKEKGDIPEGYSVSREKKERFSLILESASTNQTSMYLCATRLAGGSPYEQYFGPGTRLTVT.

This clonotype was detected many times. The V and J genes are TRBV5-1 and TRBJ2-3, with D unclear. Trimming cost V 0 bases and J 5 bases, with 16 bases left between them. From germline, CDR1 is SGHRS and CDR2 YFSETQ. The CDR3 consists of 16 residues. The CDR3 bases are TGCGCCAGCAGCTTGGGCCGGGTTACAACTGGAGATACGCAGTATTTT. It codes for CASSLGRVTTGDTQYF.